Below are 3 T cell receptor beta chains sequenced from a single sample in a study of cytomegalovirus exposure and HLA in healthy donors. PCR primers comprised 60 Vbeta and 13 Jbeta primers. The data were produced by immunoSEQ multiplex PCR, yet TCRdb's version contains in-frame clones alone and is incomplete. The sample has approximately 180,000 clones; over 60% are singletons. Sequencing was done on a sample of PBMCs. The receptors derive from a woman aged 40 to 49 in good health and CMV-seronegative.

The rearrangement joins TRBV7-2 to TRBJ2-1; 9 bases are a match to TRBD1. Germline CDR1 SGHTA, CDR2 FQGNSA. This CDR3 has 15 residues. Trimming at V came to 3 bases and at J to 14 bases, leaving 14 bases not matched to a gene. The DNA of the CDR3 is TGTGCCAGCAGCTTGAACTTGGTGGCTGGGACAGGGAAGTTCTTC. This translates into CASSLNLVAGTGKFF. The full variable domain, rest sourced from reference TRBV7-2 and TRBJ2-1, is GAGVSQSPSNKVTEKGKDVELRCDPISGHTALYWYRQSLGQGLEFLIYFQGNSAPDKSGLPSDRFSAERTGGSVSTLTIQRTQQEDSAVYLCASSLNLVAGTGKFFGPGTRLTVL.

V is TRBV6-4 and J is TRBJ2-2; D gene ambiguous. V shed 3 bases and J shed 3 bases, with 11 bases lying between them. Germline CDR1 and CDR2: MRHNA and SNTAGT. The CDR3 has 15 residues. The CDR3 DNA reads as TGTGCCAGCAGTGAATTCCCAGAATACACCGGGGAGCTGTTTTTT. The encoded protein is CASSEFPEYTGELFF.

The chain combines TRBV6-4 with TRBJ2-1; perhaps TRBD2 as D (6 bases). This CDR3 spans 13 amino acids. Per the germline V gene, CDR1 is MRHNA and CDR2 is SNTAGT. Between the trimmed V and J ends, which lost 3 bases and 9 bases, there was a span of 12 bases. CDR3 residues: CASSEWRGAEQFF. The CDR3 DNA follows: TGTGCCAGCAGTGAATGGCGCGGGGCTGAGCAGTTCTTC.